This T cell receptor beta chain stems from a study of CD8 T cells in ankylosing spondylitis. Findings of the study overall: Peripheral blood held disease-linked clones only at relatively low frequency, and these were CD8+. Typical of ankylosing spondylitis blood, it appeared, was a TCR beta motif of eight highly homologous variants.

Using its own MiXCR run on the 5' RACE reads, TCRdb lists one record per CDR3 protein. The table lists roughly 700,000 distinct CDR3 sequences, around 19% of them singletons. Notes on this clonotype: Its antigen remains unknown.

This CDR3 is built from 15 residues. The ends were cut back, 5 bases at V and 5 bases at J, with 19 bases in the middle. The germline V gene encodes CDR1 MNHEY and CDR2 SVGEGT. This rearrangement joins TRBV6-2 or TRBV6-3 to TRBJ2-7; possible D gene TRBD2, 6 bases. Sequenced material: blood, either unsorted or a sorted T cell fraction (not recorded which). This sequence originates from a male donor with ankylosing spondylitis. As DNA, the CDR3 is TGTGCCAGCAGTCATTGGAGGGCTTTAGGGGACGAGCAGTACTTC. This encodes CASSHWRALGDEQYF.